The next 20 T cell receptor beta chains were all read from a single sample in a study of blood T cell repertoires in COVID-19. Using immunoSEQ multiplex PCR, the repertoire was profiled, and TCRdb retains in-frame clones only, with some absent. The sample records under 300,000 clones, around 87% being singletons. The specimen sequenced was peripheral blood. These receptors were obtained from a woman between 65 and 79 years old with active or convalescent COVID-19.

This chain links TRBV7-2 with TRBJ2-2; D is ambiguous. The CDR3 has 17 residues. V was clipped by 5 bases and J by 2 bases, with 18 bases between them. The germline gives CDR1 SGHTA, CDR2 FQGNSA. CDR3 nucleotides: TGTGCCAGCAGCCCAAATCTGTCACGGGTAAACACCGGGGAGCTGTTTTTT. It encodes CASSPNLSRVNTGELFF.

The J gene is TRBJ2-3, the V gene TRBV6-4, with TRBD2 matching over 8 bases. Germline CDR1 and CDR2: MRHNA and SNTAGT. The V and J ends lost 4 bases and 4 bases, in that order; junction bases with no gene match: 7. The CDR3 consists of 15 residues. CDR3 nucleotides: TGTGCCAGCAGTGCGAACGGGGGGGCACCAGATACGCAGTATTTT. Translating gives CASSANGGAPDTQYF.

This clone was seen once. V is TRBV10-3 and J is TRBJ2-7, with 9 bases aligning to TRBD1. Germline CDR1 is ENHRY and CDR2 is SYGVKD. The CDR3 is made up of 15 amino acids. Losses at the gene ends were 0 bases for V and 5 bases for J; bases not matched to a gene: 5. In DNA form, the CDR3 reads TGTGCCATCAGTGAGTCGGGGACAGGGTCCCACGAGCAGTACTTC. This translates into CAISESGTGSHEQYF.

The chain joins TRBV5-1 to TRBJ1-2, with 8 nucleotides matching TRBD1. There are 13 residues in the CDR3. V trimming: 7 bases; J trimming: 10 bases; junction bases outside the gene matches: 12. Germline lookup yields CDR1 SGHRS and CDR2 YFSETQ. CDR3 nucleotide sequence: TGCGCCAGCTCCACGGAAGGGACAGGACTCTACACCTTC. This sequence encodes CASSTEGTGLYTF.

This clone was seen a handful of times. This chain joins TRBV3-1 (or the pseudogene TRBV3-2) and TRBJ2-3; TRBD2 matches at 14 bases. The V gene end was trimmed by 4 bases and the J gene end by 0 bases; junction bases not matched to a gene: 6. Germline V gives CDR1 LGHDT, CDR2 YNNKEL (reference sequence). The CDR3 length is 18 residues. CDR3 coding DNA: TGTGCCAGCAGCCGAGGACTAGCGGGGGGCTCCAGCACAGATACGCAGTATTTT. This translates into CASSRGLAGGSSTDTQYF.

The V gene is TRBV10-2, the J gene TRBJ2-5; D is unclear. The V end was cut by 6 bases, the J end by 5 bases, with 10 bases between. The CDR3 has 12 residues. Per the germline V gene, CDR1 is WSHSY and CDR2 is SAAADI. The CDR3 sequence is CASSARRETQYF. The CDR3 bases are TGCGCCAGCAGCGCCCGGCGGGAGACCCAGTACTTC.

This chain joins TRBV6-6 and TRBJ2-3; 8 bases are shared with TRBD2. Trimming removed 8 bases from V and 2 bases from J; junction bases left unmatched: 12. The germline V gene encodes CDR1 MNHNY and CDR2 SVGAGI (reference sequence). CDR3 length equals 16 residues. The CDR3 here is CASASGGGLFTDTQYF. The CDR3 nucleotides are TGTGCCAGCGCCTCGGGGGGGGGATTATTCACAGATACGCAGTATTTT.

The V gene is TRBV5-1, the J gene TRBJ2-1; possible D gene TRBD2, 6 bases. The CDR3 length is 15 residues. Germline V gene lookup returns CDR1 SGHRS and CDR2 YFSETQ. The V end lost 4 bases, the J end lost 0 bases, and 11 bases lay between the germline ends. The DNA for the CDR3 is TGCGCCAGCAGCGCGGGGTACCCCTCCTACAATGAGCAGTTCTTC. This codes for CASSAGYPSYNEQFF. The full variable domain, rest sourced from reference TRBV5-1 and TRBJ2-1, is KAGVTQTPRYLIKTRGQQVTLSCSPISGHRSVSWYQQTPGQGLQFLFEYFSETQRNKGNFPGRFSGRQFSNSRSEMNVSTLELGDSALYLCASSAGYPSYNEQFFGPGTRLTVL.

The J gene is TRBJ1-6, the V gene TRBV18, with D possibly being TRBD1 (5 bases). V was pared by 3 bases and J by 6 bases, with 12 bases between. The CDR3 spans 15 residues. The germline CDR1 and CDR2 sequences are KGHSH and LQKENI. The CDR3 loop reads CASSPGEDPNSPLHF. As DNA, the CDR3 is TGTGCCAGCTCACCGGGGGAGGACCCTAATTCACCCCTCCACTTT.

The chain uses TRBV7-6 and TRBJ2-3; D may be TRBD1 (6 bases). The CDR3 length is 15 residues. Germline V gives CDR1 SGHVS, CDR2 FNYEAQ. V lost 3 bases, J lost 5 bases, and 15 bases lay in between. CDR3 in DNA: TGTGCCAGCAGCTTCCTACAGGGTAGGGAAGATACGCAGTATTTT. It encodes CASSFLQGREDTQYF.

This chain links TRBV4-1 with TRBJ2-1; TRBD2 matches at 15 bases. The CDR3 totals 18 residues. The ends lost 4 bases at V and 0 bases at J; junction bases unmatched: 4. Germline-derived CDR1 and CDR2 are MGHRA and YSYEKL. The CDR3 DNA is TGCGCCAGCAGCCCTGGGACTAGCGGGGGGAGCTCCTACAATGAGCAGTTCTTC. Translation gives CASSPGTSGGSSYNEQFF.

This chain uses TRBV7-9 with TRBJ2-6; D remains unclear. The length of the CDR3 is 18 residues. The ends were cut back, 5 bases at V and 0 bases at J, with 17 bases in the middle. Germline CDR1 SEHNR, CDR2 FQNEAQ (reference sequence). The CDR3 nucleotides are TGTGCCAGCAGCCCCCCCCTAGGTTCTAACTCTGGGGCCAACGTCCTGACTTTC. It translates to CASSPPLGSNSGANVLTF.

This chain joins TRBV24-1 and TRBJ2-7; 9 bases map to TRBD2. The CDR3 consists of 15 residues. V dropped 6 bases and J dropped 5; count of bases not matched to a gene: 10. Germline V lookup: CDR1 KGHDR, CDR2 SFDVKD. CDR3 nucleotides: TGTGCCACCAGTCCGCGGGGGGGCGTTCTGAACGAGCAGTACTTC. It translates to CATSPRGGVLNEQYF.

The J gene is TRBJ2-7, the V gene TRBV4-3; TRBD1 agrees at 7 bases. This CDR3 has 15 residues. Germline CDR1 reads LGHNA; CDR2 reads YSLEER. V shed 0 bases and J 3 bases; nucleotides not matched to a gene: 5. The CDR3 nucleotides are TGCGCCAGCAGCCAAGATGGCGGACAGGTCTACGAGCAGTACTTC. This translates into CASSQDGGQVYEQYF.

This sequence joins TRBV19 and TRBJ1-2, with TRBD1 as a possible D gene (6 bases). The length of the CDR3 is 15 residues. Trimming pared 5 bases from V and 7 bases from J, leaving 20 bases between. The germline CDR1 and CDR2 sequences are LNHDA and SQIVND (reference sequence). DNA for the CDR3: TGTGCCAGTAGTGGAGAAGCAACAGGGAACCCTGGCTACACCTTC. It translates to CASSGEATGNPGYTF.

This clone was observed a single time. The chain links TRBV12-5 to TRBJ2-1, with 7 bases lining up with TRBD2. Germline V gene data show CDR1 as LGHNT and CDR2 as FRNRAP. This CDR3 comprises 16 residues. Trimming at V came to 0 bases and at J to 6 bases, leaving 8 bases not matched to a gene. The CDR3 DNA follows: TGTGCTAGTGGTTTGGTACCGTCTAGCGGAACCAATGAGCAGTTCTTC. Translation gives CASGLVPSSGTNEQFF.

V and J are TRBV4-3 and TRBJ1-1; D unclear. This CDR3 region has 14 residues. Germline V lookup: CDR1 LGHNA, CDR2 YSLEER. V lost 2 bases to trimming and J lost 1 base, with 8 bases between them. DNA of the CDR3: TGCGCCAGCAGCCAATACCTAGCGAACACTGAAGCTTTCTTT. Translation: CASSQYLANTEAFF.

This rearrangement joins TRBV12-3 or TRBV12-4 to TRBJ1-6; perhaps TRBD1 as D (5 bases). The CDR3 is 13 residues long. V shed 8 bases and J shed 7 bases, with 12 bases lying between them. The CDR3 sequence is CASVRDSNSPLHF. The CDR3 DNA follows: TGTGCCAGCGTCCGGGACTCCAATTCACCCCTCCACTTT.

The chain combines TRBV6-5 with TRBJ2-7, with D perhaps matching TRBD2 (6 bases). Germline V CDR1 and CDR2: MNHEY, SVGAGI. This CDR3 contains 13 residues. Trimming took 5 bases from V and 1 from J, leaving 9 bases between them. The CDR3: CASSRGTSYEQYF. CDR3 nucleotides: TGTGCCAGCAGTCGTGGGACTTCCTACGAGCAGTACTTC.

The CDR3 sequence is CSVGEGRDPPRGGTEAFF. CDR3 bases: TGCAGCGTGGGGGAGGGGAGGGATCCTCCCCGAGGAGGCACTGAAGCTTTCTTT. The rearrangement links TRBV29-1 to TRBJ1-1; a weak D match, TRBD1 (5 bases). The CDR3 has 18 residues. V dropped 6 bases and J dropped 4 bases, with 30 bases sitting between them. Germline CDR1 and CDR2: SQVTM and ANQGSEA.